This T cell receptor (beta chain) was found in a study of identical twins. Study results and limitations: Whereas memory repertoires showed no such difference, abundant cord blood beta clonotypes carried fewer insertions.

Addition of a universal primer site occurred through template switching, and cDNA carried unique molecular identifiers. Each CDR3 protein gets one entry after TCRdb re-called the 5' RACE reads with MiXCR. This sample has about 480,000 distinct CDR3 sequences; approximately 15% occur once, and the top ten carry approximately 0.52%. Concerning this clonotype itself: Its antigen is not identified.

This sample also appeared in a second study, on yellow fever vaccine responses in identical twins.

This receptor was identified in a woman between 18 and 29 years old in good health. Sequencing used CD4+ T cells sorted from blood.

CDR3 in amino acids: CASGQDQETQYF. The DNA of the CDR3 is TGTGCCAGCGGACAGGACCAAGAGACCCAGTACTTC. This chain links TRBV10-3 with TRBJ2-5, with 7 bases identical to TRBD1. After removal of 10 bases from V and 0 bases from J, the junction contained 2 bases not matched to a gene. The CDR3 is 12 residues long. The germline V gene has CDR1 ENHRY and CDR2 SYGVKD.